A single sample is the source of the 23 T cell receptor beta chains below, sequenced in a study of beta chain features in type 1 diabetes (dated by TCRdb to between 2018 and 2020). The library was made by the immunoSEQ multiplex PCR assay. The entire isolated RNA was reverse transcribed using the High Capacity cDNA Reverse Transcription Kit, and thus expressed TCRB transcripts were sequenced. Held by TCRdb, this immuneACCESS table contains in-frame sequences only and omits some clones. Under half of the omission traces to an unresolved V gene where checked; the cause of the rest is unknown. The sample table records roughly 700,000 clones; roughly an eighth of these occur just once. Clones ranked in the top ten supply 0.022% of the sample. Which antigens these TCRs recognize remains unknown. Overall results and qualifications from the work: A moderate but significant shortening of TCRB CDR3 length was observed in type 1 diabetes patients in all four CD4+ subsets.

The material sequenced was naive CD4+ T cells from blood. The cell subset or site tag for this specimen amounts to: true naive CD4+ T cells. These TCRs come from a man aged 18-30 years with type 1 diabetes.

The chain uses TRBV11-3 and TRBJ2-7; tentative D call: TRBD1 (6 bases). There are 14 residues in the CDR3. CDR1 and CDR2 from the germline V gene are SGHNT and YENEEA. The germline V and J ends were trimmed by 4 bases and 0 bases, with 10 bases remaining between them. CDR3 protein: CASSSKTGSYEQYF. CDR3 nucleotides: TGTGCCAGCAGCTCCAAGACAGGCTCCTACGAGCAGTACTTC. The variable domain in full, completed from reference TRBV11-3 and TRBJ2-7, reads EAGVVQSPRYKIIEKKQPVAFWCNPISGHNTLYWYLQNLGQGPELLIRYENEEAVDDSQLPKDRFSAERLKGVDSTLKIQPAELGDSAVYLCASSSKTGSYEQYFGPGTRLTVT.

V usage is TRBV11-2 and J usage is TRBJ2-3; 7 bases align to TRBD1. CDR1 and CDR2 (germline): SGHAT, FQNNGV. The J segment lost 2 bases and the V segment lost 7 bases, leaving 6 bases of the junction unmatched. The CDR3 loop spans 14 amino acids. The CDR3 region has the DNA TGTGCCAGCACCAAGGGACAGATCACAGATACGCAGTATTTT. Translation gives CASTKGQITDTQYF. The full variable domain, rest sourced from reference TRBV11-2 and TRBJ2-3, is EAGVAQSPRYKIIEKRQSVAFWCNPISGHATLYWYQQILGQGPKLLIQFQNNGVVDDSQLPKDRFSAERLKGVDSTLKIQPAKLEDSAVYLCASTKGQITDTQYFGPGTRLTVL.

In this sample, this clone turned up a few times. The V and J genes are TRBV6-1 and TRBJ2-3; TRBD2 aligns across 9 bases. V shed 1 base, J shed 0 bases, and the junction held 5 bases outside the gene matches. Per germline, CDR1 MNHNS and CDR2 SASEGT. This CDR3 is built from 17 residues. The CDR3 nucleotides read TGTGCCAGCAGTGAAGAGGGACTAGCTAGAAGCACAGATACGCAGTATTTT. As protein: CASSEEGLARSTDTQYF.

A few counts support this clone. This chain uses TRBV30 with TRBJ1-1; D unclear. CDR3 length: 13 residues. Trimming left V 7 bases short and J 0 bases short, with 12 bases between. From germline, CDR1 is GTSNPN and CDR2 SVGIG (reference sequence). The CDR3 protein is CASRGWVNTEAFF. DNA for the CDR3: TGTGCCTCTAGAGGTTGGGTGAACACTGAAGCTTTCTTT.

The rearrangement links TRBV7-8 to TRBJ2-3, with 13 bases lining up with TRBD2. The CDR3 sequence is 18 residues long. V trimming: 4 bases; J trimming: 4 bases; junction bases outside the gene matches: 11. Germline values: CDR1 SGHVS, CDR2 FQNEAQ. The CDR3 nucleotides are TGTGCCAGCAGCTGGAATTATCCACTAGCGGGGGGGCCAGATACGCAGTATTTT. Translated, it gives CASSWNYPLAGGPDTQYF.

As for this clone: This sample also contains other DNA sequences that code for the same CDR3. CDR3 loop: CASSLGQGNQPQHF. Written as DNA, the CDR3 is TGTGCCAGCAGCCTAGGACAGGGCAATCAGCCCCAGCATTTT. The V and J genes are TRBV6-5 and TRBJ1-5, with 7 positions matching TRBD1. The CDR3 sequence is 14 residues long. The V and J ends lost 6 bases and 2 bases, in that order; junction bases with no gene match: 4. Germline-derived CDR1 and CDR2 are MNHEY and SVGAGI.

The chain carries TRBV2 and TRBJ2-3; 14 bases line up with TRBD2. The V gene's germline CDR1 is SNHLY and CDR2 FYNNEI. Trimming cost V 6 bases and J 5 bases; bases outside gene matches: 10. The CDR3 spans 17 residues. In DNA form, the CDR3 reads TGTGCCAGCAGCCCCCCGGGACTAGCGGGAGAGGTAGATACGCAGTATTTT. As protein: CASSPPGLAGEVDTQYF.

The chain uses TRBV5-4 and TRBJ2-3; D possibly corresponds to TRBD2 (5 bases). CDR1 SGHNT and CDR2 YYREEE come from the germline V gene (reference sequence). This CDR3 is 15 amino acids long. V shed 4 bases and J shed 0 bases, with 12 bases lying between them. The CDR3 spells CASSARLASTDTQYF. CDR3 in DNA: TGTGCCAGCAGCGCGCGCCTAGCTAGCACAGATACGCAGTATTTT.

This clone appeared a few times. J is TRBJ1-1 and V is TRBV7-9; 8 bases align to TRBD1. Germline CDR1 and CDR2: SEHNR and FQNEAQ (reference sequence). The CDR3 consists of 14 residues. The V and J ends lost 4 bases and 0 bases, in that order; junction bases with no gene match: 1. The CDR3 sequence: CASSSTGVNTEAFF. CDR3 DNA sequence: TGTGCCAGCAGCTCGACAGGGGTGAACACTGAAGCTTTCTTT.

The sample holds a few counts of this clone. The J gene is TRBJ2-2, the V gene TRBV7-9, with 7 bases matching TRBD1. With 8 bases clipped from V and 0 bases from J, the junction kept 12 bases outside the gene matches. Per the germline V gene, CDR1 is SEHNR and CDR2 is FQNEAQ (reference sequence). CDR3 length: 17 residues. CDR3 nucleotides: TGTGCCAGCCACCCCCGACAGGGTGACGCGAACACCGGGGAGCTGTTTTTT. Its translation: CASHPRQGDANTGELFF.

The J gene is TRBJ2-7, the V gene TRBV30; D may be TRBD2 (6 bases). The CDR3 is 12 residues long. Deletions cut 5 bases from V and 7 bases from J, with 15 bases between. CDR1 GTSNPN and CDR2 SVGIG come from the germline V gene (reference sequence). In nucleotides, the CDR3 is TGTGCCTGGGTTACCTCCGGGACTGAGCAGTACTTC. Encoded protein: CAWVTSGTEQYF. Using reference TRBV30 and TRBJ2-7 for the parts outside the CDR3, the full variable domain is SQTIHQWPATLVQPVGSPLSLECTVEGTSNPNLYWYRQAAGRGLQLLFYSVGIGQISSEVPQNLSASRPQDRQFILSSKKLLLSDSGFYLCAWVTSGTEQYFGPGTRLTVT.

This clone has just a few counts. V and J are TRBV7-9 and TRBJ1-6; 7 nucleotides agree with TRBD1. The CDR3 runs to 16 residues. Trimming removed 0 bases from V and 7 bases from J; junction bases left unmatched: 6. CDR1 SEHNR and CDR2 FQNEAQ come from the germline V gene (reference sequence). The CDR3 reads CASSLAHRGGNSPLHF. The CDR3, as DNA: TGTGCCAGCAGCTTAGCGCACAGGGGTGGGAATTCACCCCTCCACTTT.

The genes are TRBV19 and TRBJ2-3; unclear D gene. V was pared by 3 bases and J by 2 bases, with 3 bases between. The CDR3 sequence is 12 residues long. Germline loops: CDR1 LNHDA, CDR2 SQIVND (reference sequence). In DNA form, the CDR3 reads TGTGCCAGTAGTATTCACACAGATACGCAGTATTTT. It translates to CASSIHTDTQYF. Full variable domain (rest looked up from reference TRBV19 and TRBJ2-3): DGGITQSPKYLFRKEGQNVTLSCEQNLNHDAMYWYRQDPGQGLRLIYYSQIVNDFQKGDIAEGYSVSREKKESFPLTVTSAQKNPTAFYLCASSIHTDTQYFGPGTRLTVL.

The CDR3 here is CASSQEEGRYGYTF. CDR3 coding DNA: TGTGCCAGCAGCCAGGAGGAGGGCCGGTATGGCTACACCTTC. The chain has TRBV7-9 and TRBJ1-2; no clear D gene. V was shortened by 5 bases and J by 5 bases, with 15 bases between the two germline ends. This CDR3 comprises 14 residues. Germline CDR1 is SEHNR and CDR2 is FQNEAQ (reference sequence). Together with reference TRBV7-9 and TRBJ1-2, the CDR3 gives the full variable domain: DTGVSQNPRHKITKRGQNVTFRCDPISEHNRLYWYRQTLGQGPEFLTYFQNEAQLEKSRLLSDRFSAERPKGSFSTLEIQRTEQGDSAMYLCASSQEEGRYGYTFGSGTRLTVV.

This clone has more than one count but fewer than ten. The gene calls are TRBV6-6 and TRBJ2-7; the match to TRBD1 covers 10 bases. This CDR3 has 16 amino acids. The germline gives CDR1 MNHNY, CDR2 SVGAGI (reference sequence). The trim removed 3 bases at V and 5 bases at J, leaving 10 bases unmatched. The CDR3 loop is CASSYDAWTGGHEQYF. The CDR3 nucleotides are TGTGCCAGCAGTTATGATGCGTGGACAGGGGGGCACGAGCAGTACTTC.

This clone was counted only a few times. V gene TRBV6-5 combines with J gene TRBJ1-1; 12 nucleotides agree with TRBD1. V trimming: 7 bases; J trimming: 5 bases; junction bases outside the gene matches: 8. This CDR3 is built from 15 residues. Germline CDR1 reads MNHEY; CDR2 reads SVGAGI. The chain's CDR3 is CASTPGQGAQTEAFF. CDR3 nucleotides: TGTGCCAGCACCCCGGGACAGGGGGCGCAAACTGAAGCTTTCTTT.

The V gene is TRBV30, the J gene TRBJ2-5; D is possibly TRBD2 (6 bases). Trimming removed 2 bases from V and 5 bases from J, with 12 bases in between. Germline values: CDR1 GTSNPN, CDR2 SVGIG (reference sequence). This CDR3 contains 13 residues. The CDR3 spells CAWSRRGGETQYF. For the CDR3, the DNA is TGTGCCTGGAGTAGGAGGGGAGGCGAGACCCAGTACTTC.

The rearrangement joins TRBV25-1 to TRBJ2-3; TRBD2 aligns across 11 bases. The J segment lost 2 bases and the V segment lost 6 bases, leaving 4 bases of the junction unmatched. From germline, CDR1 is MGHDK and CDR2 SYGVNS. The CDR3 has 15 amino acids. CDR3 bases: TGTGCCAGCAGGCCTAGCGGGGGGTTCACAGATACGCAGTATTTT. Protein sequence: CASRPSGGFTDTQYF.

This clone was detected only a few times. The genes are TRBV10-3 and TRBJ1-1; 7 bases are shared with TRBD1. V was pared by 0 bases and J by 1 base, with 2 bases of the junction left unmatched. The CDR3 sequence is 15 residues long. In germline, CDR1 is ENHRY, CDR2 SYGVKD. The DNA of the CDR3 is TGTGCCATCAGTGAGTCGACAGGGAAGAACACTGAAGCTTTCTTT. Its translation is CAISESTGKNTEAFF.

The J gene is TRBJ2-7, the V gene TRBV28, with TRBD2 identical over 10 bases. CDR1 MDHEN and CDR2 SYDVKM come from the germline V gene. Trimming cost V 3 bases and J 0 bases; bases outside gene matches: 11. The CDR3 is made up of 18 amino acids. In DNA, the CDR3 is TGTGCCAGCAGTTTTTGGCTGAGACTAGCGGGTCCCTCCTACGAGCAGTACTTC. Amino acid sequence: CASSFWLRLAGPSYEQYF.

This clone was counted a few times. V and J are TRBV9 and TRBJ2-7; tentatively, D is TRBD1 (7 bases). Germline assignment: CDR1 SGDLS and CDR2 YYNGEE. Trimming shortened V by 4 bases and J by 6 bases, and 17 bases separated the two germline ends. CDR3 length: 14 residues. The CDR3 spells CASSSTTGRREQYF. In nucleotides, the CDR3 is TGTGCCAGCAGCTCAACGACAGGGAGGCGCGAGCAGTACTTC.

This clone has a handful of counts. This rearrangement joins TRBV19 to TRBJ1-6; no reliable D call. The ends were cut back, 7 bases at V and 5 bases at J, with 9 bases in the middle. The CDR3 totals 13 residues. CDR1 is LNHDA, CDR2 SQIVND, per germline (reference sequence). CDR3 loop: CASTSGHNSPLHF. In DNA form, the CDR3 reads TGTGCCAGTACCTCCGGCCATAATTCACCCCTCCACTTT.

This clone was observed a handful of times. The chain is built from TRBV28 and TRBJ2-1, with 15 nucleotides matching TRBD2. Unmatched junction bases numbered 6, after V lost 5 bases and J lost 10 bases. From germline, CDR1 is MDHEN and CDR2 SYDVKM. The CDR3 is 15 residues long. CDR3 nucleotide sequence: TGTGCCAGCAGTCCCCCGGGACTAGCGGGGGGAGAGCAGTTCTTC. Translation gives CASSPPGLAGGEQFF.